A selection of T cell receptor beta chains follows, all from one sample in a study of blood T cell repertoires in COVID-19. Profiled with immunoSEQ multiplex PCR; TCRdb holds only in-frame clones, not every one. This sample has some 670,000 clones, with 85% to 90% found just once. Sequenced material: peripheral blood. Receptors originate from a woman aged 18-30 years with acute or convalescent COVID-19. Both conserved end residues are part of each CDR3. A D gene is named only where the DNA matches it firmly. Where a row states a size, it is once, few, many or the class of an expanded clone; other rows omit it.

-,TRBV4-1,-,TRBJ2-7,CASSPARFPYEQYF,TGCGCCAGCAGCCCCGCCAGATTTCCCTACGAGCAGTACTTC
-,TRBV11-3,TRBD2,TRBJ2-7,CASSPGLAGQQYF,TGTGCCAGCAGCCCGGGACTAGCGGGGCAGCAGTACTTC
-,TRBV3-1/TRBV3-2,-,TRBJ1-2,CASSQRQRIYGYTF,TGTGCCAGCAGCCAAAGACAGCGAATTTATGGCTACACCTTC
-,TRBV2,TRBD1,TRBJ2-7,CASILTGGSGQYF,TGTGCCAGCATTCTCACAGGGGGGTCCGGGCAGTACTTC
-,TRBV19,TRBD1,TRBJ2-2,CASSRTGSTGELFF,TGTGCCAGTAGTAGGACAGGGAGCACCGGGGAGCTGTTTTTT
once,TRBV29-1,-,TRBJ1-3,CSVEGGNTIYF,TGCAGCGTGGAGGGTGGAAACACCATATATTTT
-,TRBV27,TRBD1,TRBJ1-2,CASSLQGAGYGYTF,TGTGCCAGCAGTCTACAGGGGGCAGGCTATGGCTACACCTTC
few,TRBV19,TRBD1,TRBJ1-1,CATQYAPGQGGTEAFF,TGTGCCACCCAATACGCACCGGGACAGGGAGGGACTGAAGCTTTCTTT
-,TRBV11-2,TRBD1,TRBJ2-7,CASSHLQDRIAYEQYF,TGTGCCAGCAGCCATCTCCAGGACAGGATAGCCTACGAGCAGTACTTC
-,TRBV6-5,TRBD1,TRBJ1-2,CASSLDRGGYGYTF,TGTGCCAGCAGTCTCGACAGGGGAGGCTATGGCTACACCTTC
-,TRBV2,-,TRBJ2-7,CALAGLGYEQYF,TGTGCCCTCGCCGGTCTCGGCTACGAGCAGTACTTC
-,TRBV9,-,TRBJ2-7,CASSASGEQYF,TGTGCCAGCAGCGCCTCCGGCGAGCAGTACTTC
-,TRBV19,TRBD1,TRBJ1-2,CACFGQGRNYGYTF,TGTGCCTGTTTCGGACAGGGTCGAAACTATGGCTACACCTTC
-,TRBV6-5,-,TRBJ1-2,CASSYDSVLWIGYTF,TGTGCCAGCAGTTATGACAGCGTTTTATGGATTGGCTACACCTTC
once,TRBV29-1,-,TRBJ2-1,CSGGRDSPYNEQFF,TGCAGCGGAGGCCGGGATTCCCCCTACAATGAGCAGTTCTTC
-,TRBV6-2/TRBV6-3,TRBD2,TRBJ2-2,CASSPGLEGTGELFF,TGTGCCAGCAGCCCCGGACTAGAAGGAACCGGGGAGCTGTTTTTT
once,TRBV7-2,-,TRBJ1-2,CASSLSGGLYGNYGYTF,TGTGCCAGCAGCTTGAGCGGGGGGCTCTATGGGAACTATGGCTACACCTTC
-,TRBV6-5,-,TRBJ2-3,CANSRVGGTQYF,TGTGCCAACAGCAGGGTGGGAGGTACGCAGTATTTT
-,TRBV9,TRBD1,TRBJ1-1,CASSATGSMNTEAFF,TGTGCCAGCAGCGCGACAGGGTCTATGAACACTGAAGCTTTCTTT
once,TRBV7-2,-,TRBJ1-2,CASSFQNPPLSYGYTF,TGTGCCAGCAGCTTCCAGAATCCCCCGTTAAGCTATGGCTACACCTTC
-,TRBV6-5,-,TRBJ1-2,CASSYSAGNYGYTF,TGTGCCAGCAGTTACTCAGCAGGGAACTATGGCTACACCTTC
few,TRBV5-6,-,TRBJ1-2,CASSLQQPTGYTF,TGTGCCAGCAGCTTGCAACAGCCCACAGGCTACACCTTC
once,TRBV6-2/TRBV6-3,-,TRBJ1-1,CASSYREYGTEAFF,TGTGCCAGCAGTTACCGGGAGTATGGCACTGAAGCTTTCTTT
-,TRBV4-1,-,TRBJ1-2,CASSKPGQSRYGYTF,TGCGCCAGCAGCAAACCCGGACAGTCCCGCTATGGCTACACCTTC
-,TRBV27,TRBD1,TRBJ1-2,CASSSFDRGPYYGYTF,TGTGCCAGCAGTTCCTTCGACAGGGGCCCATACTATGGCTACACCTTC
-,TRBV6-5,-,TRBJ2-1,CASRVRGHNEQFF,TGTGCCAGCAGGGTCAGGGGCCACAATGAGCAGTTCTTC
-,TRBV12-2,-,TRBJ1-2,CASRLVDRDNGYTF,TGTGCAAGTCGCTTAGTGGACAGGGATAATGGCTACACCTTC
-,TRBV10-2,TRBD1,TRBJ1-1,CASSTDRVNTEAFF,TGCGCCAGCAGTACCGACAGGGTTAATACTGAAGCTTTCTTT
-,TRBV2,TRBD1,TRBJ1-5,CASRIETGSNQPQHF,TGTGCCAGCAGAATCGAGACAGGGTCCAATCAGCCCCAGCATTTT
-,TRBV19,TRBD1,TRBJ1-2,CASLSPGQGNYGYTF,TGTGCCAGTCTCTCGCCGGGACAGGGGAACTATGGCTACACCTTC
-,TRBV7-9,TRBD1,TRBJ1-1,CASSFNRGQGRTGEAFF,TGTGCCAGCAGCTTTAACAGGGGGCAAGGTCGAACAGGTGAAGCTTTCTTT
-,TRBV6-2/TRBV6-3,-,TRBJ1-1,CASSYSRGLTATEAFF,TGTGCCAGCAGTTACTCGCGGGGACTGACGGCTACTGAAGCTTTCTTT
-,TRBV4-2,-,TRBJ2-7,CASSQESGIVSYEQYF,TGTGCCAGCAGCCAAGAGTCAGGAATTGTTTCCTACGAGCAGTACTTC
-,TRBV7-8,-,TRBJ2-7,CASSRMAGGDEQYF,TGTGCCAGCAGCCGAATGGCCGGCGGCGACGAGCAGTACTTC
-,TRBV30,-,TRBJ1-2,CAWSVQRGGYTF,TGTGCCTGGAGTGTACAAAGGGGTGGCTACACCTTC
-,TRBV27,TRBD1,TRBJ1-2,CASSFTGGPPRDYGYTF,TGTGCCAGCAGTTTCACAGGGGGACCCCCCCGGGACTATGGCTACACCTTC
few,TRBV19,TRBD1,TRBJ1-2,CASSIYLGTGNYGYTF,TGTGCCAGTAGTATTTATTTGGGGACAGGGAACTATGGCTACACCTTC
-,TRBV10-3,-,TRBJ2-3,CAISDRGGVMSDTQYF,TGTGCCATCAGTGATAGGGGCGGGGTGATGTCAGATACGCAGTATTTT
-,TRBV2,TRBD1,TRBJ2-1,CATRGDRGPNEQFF,TGTGCCACCCGGGGGGACAGGGGGCCCAATGAGCAGTTCTTC
-,TRBV9,-,TRBJ2-2,CASSVRSPQVSGELFF,TGTGCCAGCAGCGTAAGATCCCCCCAGGTCTCCGGGGAGCTGTTTTTT
-,TRBV19,TRBD2,TRBJ2-3,CATHAGGWAQYF,TGTGCCACCCACGCGGGGGGGTGGGCGCAGTATTTT
once,TRBV7-2,TRBD2,TRBJ2-1,CASSLTSGGLDEQFF,TGTGCCAGCAGCCTGACTAGCGGGGGGCTAGATGAGCAGTTCTTC
-,TRBV10-3,-,TRBJ1-1,CAISGANTEAFF,TGTGCCATCAGTGGGGCGAACACTGAAGCTTTCTTT
-,TRBV5-1,-,TRBJ1-1,CASSGNTGELPFF,TGCGCCAGCAGCGGGAACACGGGGGAACTGCCTTTCTTT
-,TRBV7-9,-,TRBJ2-7,CASSPPRGRQQYF,TGTGCCAGCAGCCCCCCGCGGGGGCGGCAGCAGTACTTC
once,TRBV5-1,-,TRBJ1-6,CASSLAPSYNSPLHF,TGCGCCAGCAGCTTAGCTCCCTCCTATAATTCACCCCTCCACTTT
-,TRBV11-3,-,TRBJ2-5,CASSFGPGMGETQYF,-
-,TRBV7-2,TRBD1,TRBJ2-5,CASTRTGPETQYF,TGTGCCAGCACGCGGACAGGGCCGGAGACCCAGTACTTC
-,TRBV18,-,TRBJ1-1,CASSPQTDTEAFF,TGTGCCAGCTCACCCCAGACAGACACTGAAGCTTTCTTT
-,TRBV15,-,TRBJ1-6,CATSYREGISPLHF,TGTGCCACCAGCTACCGAGAGGGAATTTCACCCCTCCACTTT